Detailed here is one TCR beta chain. What antigen it recognizes has not been identified. Per-nucleotide qualities are absent, and no much larger clonotype sits a single base away. In the ViraFEST assay, PBMC were stimulated with viral peptide pools, and TCR sequencing was then used to find antigen-specific CD4+ T cell clonotypes based on their expansion. After 10 days of culture, CD4+ T cells were isolated with the EasySep CD4+ T cell isolation kit. The absence of prior SARS-CoV-2 infection in healthy vaccine recipients was confirmed by negative nucleocapsid antibodies before and after vaccination. Each well held two million PBMC cultured in IMDM containing roughly 5% human AB serum, roughly 10 IU/ml IL-2 and gentamicin, along with 8 to 10 ug/ml peptides. Half of the culture medium was replaced with fresh IL-2-containing medium on days 3 and 7. Unless noted otherwise, every peptide stimulation condition was cultured in triplicate wells. Using Ficoll-Paque Plus gradient centrifugation, PBMC were separated from whole blood and then either used fresh or cryopreserved at -140C. The overlapping peptide pools covered the spike proteins of SARS-CoV-2 and of the common cold coronaviruses HCoV-NL63, HCoV-OC43 and HCoV-229E. The QIAamp micro DNA kit was used to extract genomic DNA from the cultured CD4+ T cells.

This sample was taken from a study of vaccination effects on CD4 cells after COVID-19 (dated by TCRdb to between 2021 and 2024). Regarding the study in general: Each participant received two doses of an mRNA SARS-CoV-2 vaccine, either BNT162b2 or mRNA-1273. The study compared SARS-CoV-2 spike-specific CD4+ TCR repertoires before and after mRNA vaccination in COVID-19 convalescent patients and infection-naive vaccine recipients. Altogether, around ten COVID-19 convalescent patients and a few SARS-CoV-2-naive healthy vaccine recipients made up the full study. In the study, cultures from other donors were sequenced using the Oncomine TCR Beta short-read assay on an Illumina iSeq 100. The paper's findings and limits, for the study overall: In healthy vaccine recipients, vaccine-induced clones were almost all SARS-CoV-2 mono-reactive, with only 1 of 255 being cross-reactive with common cold coronaviruses. At late post-vaccination timepoints, both infection-induced and vaccine-induced clones showed marked clonal contraction, consistent with waning T cell responses. The study was limited by a small number of convalescent patients, and early post-infection timepoints were lacking.

The library was prepared using the immunoSEQ multiplex PCR assay. DNA from the cultured, isolated CD4+ T cells was subjected to TCR beta CDR3 sequencing. In the paper's pipeline: Non-productive TCR sequences were discarded, and reads were trimmed to the CDR3 region, with only CDR3s of 7 or more amino acids retained. The MANAFEST web app was used to identify antigen-specific clonotypes by comparing expansion in peptide wells with expansion in reference cultures. Positive clones required FDR<0.05 expansion versus reference and all other wells, odds ratio above 5, and frequency above 0.1% in two replicate wells. Cross-reactive clonotypes were defined as significantly expanded in SARS-CoV-2 spike wells and in at least one common cold coronavirus spike condition. Using the stringdist R package, CDR3 similarity was measured by Levenshtein distance, and unrooted trees were constructed with ape in R 3.6.1. In TCRdb, the immuneACCESS table is reduced to in-frame sequences with V and J assigned. These tables do not hold every clone; where another copy was compared, an unresolved V gene accounts for under half, and the others remain unexplained. V, J and clone size are those of that table, while D and trimming were read from the DNA. The sample table contains roughly 61,000 clones; only one count was recorded for 80% to 90% of them. The ten largest clones add up to about 2.5% of the sample.

Sequences SGHDT (CDR1) and YYEEEE (CDR2) are obtained from the germline V gene. The V end loses 4 bases and the J end loses 2 bases, and a stretch of 13 bases separates them. Including cysteine and phenylalanine, the CDR3 has 15 amino acids. The entry retains the CDR3 DNA only, 45 bases that are in frame from base 1. The starting material was CD4+ T cells from PBMCs cultured with HCoV-229E spike peptides, obtained before COVID-19 vaccination. This specimen's cell subset or site label, interpreted: HCoV-229E spike overlapping peptide pool stimulation. The rearrangement combines TRBV5-6 with TRBJ2-1; the D gene cannot be resolved reliably. The receptor's source is a human donor who received a COVID-19 vaccine. Read as DNA, the sequence is TGTGCCAGCAGCACCTACAGAGCCACCTACAATGAGCAGTTCTTC. It translates as CASSTYRATYNEQFF.